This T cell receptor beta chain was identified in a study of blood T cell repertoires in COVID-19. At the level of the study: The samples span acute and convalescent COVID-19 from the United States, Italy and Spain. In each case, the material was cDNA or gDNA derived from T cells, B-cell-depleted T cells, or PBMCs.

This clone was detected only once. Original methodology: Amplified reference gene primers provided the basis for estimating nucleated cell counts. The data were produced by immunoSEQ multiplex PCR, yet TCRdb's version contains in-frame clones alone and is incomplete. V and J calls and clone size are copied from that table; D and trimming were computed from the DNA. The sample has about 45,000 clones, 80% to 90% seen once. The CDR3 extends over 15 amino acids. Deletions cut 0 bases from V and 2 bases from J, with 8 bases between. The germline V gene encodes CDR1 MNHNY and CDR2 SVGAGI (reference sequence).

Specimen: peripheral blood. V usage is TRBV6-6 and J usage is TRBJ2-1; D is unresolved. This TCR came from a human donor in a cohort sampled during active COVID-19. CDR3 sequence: CASSYSKAPYNEQFF. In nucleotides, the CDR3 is TGTGCCAGCAGTTACTCGAAAGCCCCCTACAATGAGCAGTTCTTC.